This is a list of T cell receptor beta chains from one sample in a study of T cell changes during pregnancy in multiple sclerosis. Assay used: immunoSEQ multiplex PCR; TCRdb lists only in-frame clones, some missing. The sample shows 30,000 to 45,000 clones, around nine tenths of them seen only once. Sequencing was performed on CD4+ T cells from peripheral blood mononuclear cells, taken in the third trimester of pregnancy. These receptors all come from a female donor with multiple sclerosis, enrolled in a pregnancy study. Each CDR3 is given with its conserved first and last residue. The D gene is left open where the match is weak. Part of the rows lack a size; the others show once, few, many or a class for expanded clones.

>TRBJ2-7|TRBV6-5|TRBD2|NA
CASSYGAGGPYEQYF
TGTGCCAGCAGTTACGGGGCGGGAGGGCCCTACGAGCAGTACTTC
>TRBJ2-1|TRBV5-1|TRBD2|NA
CASRSSGAPYNEQFF
TGCGCCAGCAGAAGTAGCGGGGCGCCCTACAATGAGCAGTTCTTC
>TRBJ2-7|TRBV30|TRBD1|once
CAWRGQGAREQYF
TGTGCCTGGAGAGGACAGGGGGCGCGAGAGCAGTACTTC
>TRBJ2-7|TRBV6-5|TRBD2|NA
CAVGLAAWSYEQYF
TGTGCCGTCGGTCTAGCGGCCTGGTCTTACGAGCAGTACTTC
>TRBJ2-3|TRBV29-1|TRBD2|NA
CSAGTSVPDTQYF
TGCAGCGCCGGGACTAGCGTTCCAGATACGCAGTATTTT
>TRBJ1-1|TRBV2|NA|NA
CASTQAQGNTEAFF
TGTGCCAGCACCCAAGCCCAGGGAAATACTGAAGCTTTCTTT
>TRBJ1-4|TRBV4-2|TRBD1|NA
CASSRRQGEDEKLFF
TGTGCCAGCAGTCGGCGACAGGGAGAAGATGAAAAACTGTTTTTT
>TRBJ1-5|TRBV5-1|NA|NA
CASSSGYPGDNQPQHF
TGCGCCAGCAGCTCAGGATACCCCGGGGATAATCAGCCCCAGCATTTT
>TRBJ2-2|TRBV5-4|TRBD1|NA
CASSLNPGGISGELFF
TGTGCCAGCAGCTTGAATCCAGGGGGCATATCCGGGGAGCTGTTTTTT
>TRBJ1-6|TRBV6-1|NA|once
CASSGEVLLLLALHF
TGTGCCAGCAGTGGGGAGGTTCTCCTCCTATTGGCCCTCCACTTT
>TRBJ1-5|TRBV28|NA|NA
CASSLRGYGQPQHF
TGTGCCAGCAGTTTAAGGGGGTACGGTCAGCCCCAGCATTTT
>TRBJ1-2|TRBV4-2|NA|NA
CASSQESGGYGYTF
TGTGCCAGCAGCCAAGAATCCGGAGGCTATGGCTACACCTTC
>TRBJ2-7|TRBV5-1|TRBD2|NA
CASSKGLAGVFMSEQYF
TGCGCCAGCAGTAAAGGACTAGCGGGAGTTTTTATGAGCGAGCAGTACTTC
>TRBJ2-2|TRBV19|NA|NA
CASARSAATGELFF
TGTGCCAGTGCTAGGAGCGCGGCCACCGGGGAGCTGTTTTTT
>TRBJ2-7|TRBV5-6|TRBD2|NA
CASSFPGLAYEQYF
TGTGCCAGCAGCTTTCCCGGACTAGCCTACGAGCAGTACTTC
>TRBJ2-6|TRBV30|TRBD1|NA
CAWSVPPRQGALNVLTF
TGTGCCTGGAGTGTACCCCCTCGGCAGGGGGCACTCAACGTCCTGACTTTC
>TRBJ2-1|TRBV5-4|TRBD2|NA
CASSSGTSGPKASEQFF
TGTGCCAGCAGCTCCGGGACTAGCGGCCCCAAGGCGAGTGAGCAGTTCTTC
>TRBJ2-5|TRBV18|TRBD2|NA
CASSPLGGETQYF
TGTGCCAGCTCACCGCTGGGGGGGGAGACCCAGTACTTC
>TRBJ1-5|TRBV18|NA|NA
CASSPPGMRNQPQHF
TGTGCCAGCTCACCACCCGGTATGCGCAATCAGCCCCAGCATTTT
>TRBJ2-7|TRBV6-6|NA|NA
CASSYTRGRGSYEQYF
TGTGCCAGCAGTTACACCCGGGGCAGGGGCTCCTACGAGCAGTACTTC